Below are 28 T cell receptor beta chains sequenced from a single sample in a study of T cells in Graves' hyperthyroidism and ophthalmopathy. TCR beta CDR3 sequences were amplified from RNA transcripts. The primer set for the first-round RT-PCR of the TCR CDR3 was HTBI. TCRdb itself ran the multiplex PCR reads through MiXCR, one entry per CDR3 protein. The sample has about 58,000 distinct CDR3 sequences, about 49% seen once; the top ten hold around 11%. The sample was blood. The receptors were gathered from a woman in her thirties with Graves' ophthalmopathy.

The V and J genes are TRBV19 and TRBJ2-1; the D gene is possibly TRBD1 (5 bases). Trimming took off 7 bases at V and 5 bases at J, with 12 bases between the two ends. The V gene's germline CDR1 is LNHDA and CDR2 SQIVND (reference sequence). This CDR3 contains 13 residues. In DNA form, the CDR3 reads TGTGCCAGTACAGGGCCGGGCGACAATGAGCAGTTCTTC. This sequence encodes CASTGPGDNEQFF.

The chain joins TRBV24-1 to TRBJ2-1; possible D gene TRBD1, 6 bases. V shed 9 bases and J shed 7 bases, with 18 bases lying between them. Germline V CDR1 and CDR2: KGHDR, SFDVKD. The CDR3 loop spans 14 amino acids. The CDR3 protein is CATQAWGPRNEQFF. For the CDR3, the DNA is TGTGCCACCCAGGCGTGGGGGCCAAGGAATGAGCAGTTCTTC.

This clonotype appeared once. Here the CDR3 DNA reads TGCAGTGCCCTAGCGGGAACGAACACCGGGGAGCTGTTTTTT. It is translated as CSALAGTNTGELFF. This chain uses TRBV20-1 with TRBJ2-2; 9 positions agree with TRBD2. Trimming at V came to 6 bases and at J to 0 bases, leaving 2 bases not matched to a gene. CDR3 length equals 14 residues. CDR1 is DFQATT, CDR2 SNEGSKA, per germline (reference sequence).

In its sample, this clonotype was seen many times. The CDR3 DNA follows: TGTGCCAGCAGCTCCCTCGCCGGATTAAGCGCCTACGAGCAGTACTTC. It is translated as CASSSLAGLSAYEQYF. The chain has TRBV13 and TRBJ2-7; no clear D gene. This CDR3 contains 16 residues. Trimming took off 4 bases at V and 2 bases at J, with 18 bases between the two ends. Germline CDR1 and CDR2: PRHDT and FYEKMQ (reference sequence).

This clonotype has a count of ten or more. This chain joins TRBV6-4 and TRBJ2-1, with D tentatively TRBD2 (6 bases). V lost 0 bases to trimming and J lost 7 bases, with 16 bases between them. The CDR3 contains 16 residues. Germline CDR1 is MRHNA and CDR2 is SNTAGT. The CDR3: CASSDSSSGERNEQFF. CDR3 DNA: TGTGCCAGCAGTGACTCATCGTCGGGAGAGCGGAATGAGCAGTTCTTC.

V usage is TRBV6-6 and J usage is TRBJ2-7; 11 bases map to TRBD2. The trim removed 3 bases at V and 5 bases at J, leaving 21 bases unmatched. Germline CDR1 and CDR2: MNHNY and SVGAGI (reference sequence). CDR3 length: 20 amino acids. CDR3 nucleotides: TGTGCCAGCAGTTATGACAGGGGACCTACTAGCGGGAGAGTGGTGCACGAGCAGTACTTC. Protein product: CASSYDRGPTSGRVVHEQYF.

This rearrangement joins TRBV24-1 to TRBJ2-7, with 9 nucleotides matching TRBD1. J lost 6 bases, V lost 3 bases, and 5 bases had no gene match. This CDR3 contains 14 residues. Germline CDR1 and CDR2: KGHDR and SFDVKD. DNA for the CDR3: TGTGCCACCAGTGATCCGGGACAGGGAGGCGAGCAGTACTTC. Amino acids: CATSDPGQGGEQYF.

This clonotype has a count of ten or more. This rearrangement joins TRBV5-1 to TRBJ2-7; 11 bases line up with TRBD1. Germline CDR1 reads SGHRS; CDR2 reads YFSETQ. Unmatched junction bases numbered 5, after V lost 6 bases and J lost 3 bases. This CDR3 spans 14 amino acids. The CDR3 is CASTRTGGVYEQYF. The CDR3 bases are TGCGCCAGCACTCGGACAGGGGGCGTCTACGAGCAGTACTTC.

This clonotype was observed many times. The chain joins TRBV5-8 to TRBJ1-5; D call uncertain. The CDR3 totals 13 residues. Deletions cut 4 bases from V and 7 bases from J, with 12 bases between. Germline assignment: CDR1 SGHTS and CDR2 YDEGEE. CDR3 bases: TGTGCCAGCAGCCGGGAACTAGCACAGCCCCAGCATTTT. Its protein is CASSRELAQPQHF.

The CDR3 protein is CASRGGRQFF. The CDR3 DNA follows: TGTGCTAGTCGAGGGGGTCGGCAGTTCTTC. J is TRBJ2-1 and V is TRBV7-7; TRBD1 is a possible D gene (6 bases). CDR1 is SSHAT and CDR2 is FNYEAQ in the germline V gene (reference sequence). The CDR3 is 10 amino acids. Supplemented by reference TRBV7-7 and TRBJ2-1, the full variable domain reads GAGVSQSPRYKVTKRGQDVTLRCDPISSHATLYWYQQALGQGPEFLTYFNYEAQPDKSGLPSDRFSAERPEGSISTLTIQRTEQRDSAMYRCASRGGRQFFGPGTRLTVL.

This clonotype was seen only a few times. The CDR3 DNA sequence: TGCAGTGCTAGAGATCTAGCGGGACACAATGAGCAGTTCTTC. This gives the protein CSARDLAGHNEQFF. The chain has TRBV20-1 and TRBJ2-1; 9 bases are shared with TRBD2. The length of the CDR3 is 14 residues. The ends lost 0 bases at V and 5 bases at J; junction bases unmatched: 2. From germline, CDR1 is DFQATT and CDR2 SNEGSKA (reference sequence).

This chain connects TRBV2 to TRBJ2-3; 10 positions agree with TRBD2. Trimming took 8 bases from V and 2 from J; bases not matched to a gene: 1. Germline V CDR1 and CDR2: SNHLY, FYNNEI. The CDR3 is made up of 13 amino acids. The CDR3 spells CASGLADTDTQYF. CDR3 DNA sequence: TGTGCCAGCGGACTAGCGGACACAGATACGCAGTATTTT.

As regards this clonotype: At one end, the junction sequence differs from germline, possibly due to a read error. The gene calls are TRBV7-7 and TRBJ2-5; D ambiguous. The CDR3 is made up of 13 amino acids. The germline gives CDR1 SSHAT, CDR2 FNYEAQ (reference sequence). The CDR3 protein is CASSLADPDTQYF. In nucleotides, the CDR3 is TGTGCTAGCAGCTTAGCTGACCCAGATACGCAGTACTTC.

V is TRBV10-3 and J is TRBJ1-6; TRBD1 matches at 9 bases. Germline CDR1 ENHRY, CDR2 SYGVKD. The CDR3 loop spans 16 amino acids. J gave up 8 bases and V 2 bases, and 7 bases lay outside the gene matches. CDR3 nucleotide sequence: TGTGCCATCAGTGAGCCTAACAGGGGGCCGGATTCACCCCTCCACTTT. Encoded protein: CAISEPNRGPDSPLHF.

Ten or more counts support this clonotype. The genes are TRBV2 and TRBJ1-1; tentative D call: TRBD1 (6 bases). V lost 1 base and J lost 4, with 16 bases in between. This CDR3 has 16 residues. Germline lookup yields CDR1 SNHLY and CDR2 FYNNEI. CDR3 DNA sequence: TGTGCCAGCAGTGAAGGGATGGGGGCAGTTGGCACTGAAGCTTTCTTT. Translated, it gives CASSEGMGAVGTEAFF.

This clonotype was found many times. The chain carries TRBV14 and TRBJ1-2; 9 nucleotides align to TRBD1. Germline assignment: CDR1 SGHDN and CDR2 FVKESK. CDR3 length: 16 residues. The V segment lost 3 bases and the J segment 7 bases; nucleotides outside the gene matches: 12. The DNA of the CDR3 is TGTGCCAGCAGCCAGACGGACAGGGGATTTGTTTTTGGCTACACCTTC. Translating it yields CASSQTDRGFVFGYTF.

This clonotype was recorded at least ten times. The chain carries TRBV24-1 and TRBJ2-5; no firm D call. The germline V gene has CDR1 KGHDR and CDR2 SFDVKD. This CDR3 region has 13 residues. Trimming cost V 4 bases and J 5 bases, with 10 bases left between them. CDR3 in DNA: TGTGCCACCAGTGAAAAAAACGGGGAGACCCAGTACTTC. Its protein is CATSEKNGETQYF.

As to this clonotype: A read error is possible here, since a much larger clone lies one base away. This chain joins TRBV6-1 and TRBJ1-1, with 8 positions matching TRBD1. The V segment lost 6 bases and the J segment 7 bases; nucleotides outside the gene matches: 10. CDR3 size: 14 residues. Germline V gene lookup returns CDR1 MNHNS and CDR2 SASEGT. The CDR3 region is CASSPRQGTNEAFF. CDR3 DNA sequence: TGTGCCAGCAGCCCCCGACAGGGGACAAATGAAGCTTTCTTT.

The J gene is TRBJ1-2, the V gene TRBV24-1; perhaps TRBD1 as D (5 bases). There are 17 residues in the CDR3. CDR1 KGHDR and CDR2 SFDVKD come from the germline V gene. V gave up 7 bases and J gave up 7 bases, with 27 bases separating them. CDR3 amino acids: CATRKGRGTRVVFGYTF. CDR3 bases: TGTGCCACCAGAAAGGGACGGGGGACCCGAGTCGTCTTTGGCTACACCTTC.

The gene calls are TRBV6-9 and TRBJ2-5; TRBD2 aligns across 11 bases. The CDR3 runs to 15 residues. Trimming removed 3 bases from V and 2 bases from J; junction bases left unmatched: 2. The germline V gene encodes CDR1 MNHGY and CDR2 SVAAGI. DNA of the CDR3: TGTGCCAGCAGTTACCTAGCGGGGGGACAAGAGACCCAGTACTTC. Protein sequence: CASSYLAGGQETQYF.

The chain uses TRBV20-1 and TRBJ1-1, with a tentative D call TRBD1 (5 bases). The CDR3 has 11 amino acids. The V and J ends lost 3 bases and 6 bases respectively, with 8 bases between them. The germline V gene encodes CDR1 DFQATT and CDR2 SNEGSKA (reference sequence). The CDR3: CSASGGPEAFF. CDR3 DNA sequence: TGCAGTGCTAGCGGGGGACCTGAAGCTTTCTTT.

By sample fraction, this clonotype is medium-sized. The chain recombines TRBV10-3 with TRBJ1-2, with 7 nucleotides matching TRBD1. Germline-derived CDR1 and CDR2 are ENHRY and SYGVKD. The ends lost 10 bases at V and 5 bases at J; junction bases unmatched: 22. The CDR3 extends over 17 amino acids. CDR3 DNA: TGTGCCACCATTTCCGCCCCAGGTGACAGGGTCTATTATGGCTACACCTTC. Its protein is CATISAPGDRVYYGYTF.

This clonotype came up many times. The CDR3 is CASSSGLSGDTQYF. The CDR3 bases are TGTGCCAGCAGCTCCGGACTATCGGGAGATACGCAGTATTTT. The rearrangement links TRBV5-4 to TRBJ2-3, with D possibly matching TRBD2 (6 bases). Trimming removed 3 bases at V and 5 bases at J, with 13 bases between. The CDR3 runs 14 residues. Germline V CDR1 and CDR2: SGHNT, YYREEE (reference sequence). The complete variable domain, with remaining parts taken from reference TRBV5-4 and TRBJ2-3, reads ETGVTQSPTHLIKTRGQQVTLRCSSQSGHNTVSWYQQALGQGPQFIFQYYREEENGRGNFPPRFSGLQFPNYSSELNVNALELDDSALYLCASSSGLSGDTQYFGPGTRLTVL.

Concerning this clonotype itself: This is likely a read error, given that the CDR3 carries no conserved phenylalanine or tryptophan at its end. It is unclear where the CDR3 begins or ends on the DNA, so no DNA is shown, and the CDR3 is as TCRdb lists it. The chain is built from TRBV20-1 and TRBJ1-1. The V gene's germline CDR1 is DFQATT and CDR2 SNEGSKA (reference sequence). A total of 13 residues make up the CDR3, ends included. The CDR3 spells CSHSGREGTEAFL.

The V gene is TRBV7-3, the J gene TRBJ2-7; D gene uncertain. In germline, CDR1 is SGHTA, CDR2 FQGTGA. The CDR3 is 14 amino acids. V lost 5 bases to trimming and J lost 4 bases, with 15 bases between them. CDR3 region: CASSLRAISYEQYF. In nucleotides, the CDR3 is TGTGCCAGCAGCCTACGGGCCATATCATACGAGCAGTACTTC. The full variable domain, with the rest looked up from reference TRBV7-3 and TRBJ2-7, is GAGVSQTPSNKVTEKGKYVELRCDPISGHTALYWYRQSLGQGPEFLIYFQGTGAADDSGLPNDRFFAVRPEGSVSTLKIQRTERGDSAVYLCASSLRAISYEQYFGPGTRLTVT.

This clonotype was counted many times. The V call is TRBV10-2, the J call TRBJ1-3; D unresolved. With 0 bases removed from V and 0 bases from J, the gap between germline ends came to 12 bases. Germline V gene data show CDR1 as WSHSY and CDR2 as SAAADI. The CDR3 has 17 amino acids. CDR3: CASSESLGLSSGNTIYF. In DNA form, the CDR3 reads TGCGCCAGCAGTGAGTCTCTCGGCCTGAGCTCTGGAAACACCATATATTTT.

This clonotype occurred a few times. The chain has TRBV6-2 or TRBV6-3 and TRBJ2-1; TRBD2 agrees at 10 bases. Germline V gene lookup returns CDR1 MNHEY and CDR2 SVGEGT. The V and J ends lost 4 bases and 4 bases, in that order; junction bases with no gene match: 16. CDR3 length: 19 residues. CDR3 sequence: CASSSLRLAGATLYNEQFF. In DNA, the CDR3 is TGTGCCAGCAGTTCCCTACGGCTAGCGGGAGCCACCTTGTACAATGAGCAGTTCTTC.

This clonotype was observed many times. The chain joins TRBV5-1 to TRBJ1-1, with 8 bases aligning to TRBD1. The length of the CDR3 is 15 residues. With 4 bases clipped from V and 5 bases from J, the junction kept 10 bases outside the gene matches. Germline V gene sequence: CDR1 SGHRS, CDR2 YFSETQ. CDR3 in DNA: TGCGCCAGCAGCCCAATCGACAGGGGCTATACTGAAGCTTTCTTT. It encodes CASSPIDRGYTEAFF. The full variable domain, its missing parts supplied by reference TRBV5-1 and TRBJ1-1, is KAGVTQTPRYLIKTRGQQVTLSCSPISGHRSVSWYQQTPGQGLQFLFEYFSETQRNKGNFPGRFSGRQFSNSRSEMNVSTLELGDSALYLCASSPIDRGYTEAFFGQGTRLTVV.